This TCR beta chain was retrieved from a study of cytomegalovirus exposure and HLA in healthy donors. Notes on the study in general: In a later analysis, a missense DCLRE1C variant was linked to TCR beta V- and J-gene trimming.

The V end was cut by 0 bases, the J end by 0 bases, with 11 bases between. The length of the CDR3 is 16 residues. Germline V lookup: CDR1 MNHEY, CDR2 SVGAGI. The PCR employed 60 Vbeta primers together with 13 Jbeta primers. Clones were read by immunoSEQ multiplex PCR, and TCRdb kept only the in-frame ones, dropping some. This table holds tens of thousands of clones, about 81% found once. Those who donated were healthy bone marrow donors. Of note for this clone: What it binds is not known.

J is TRBJ1-1 and V is TRBV6-5; no clear D gene. The specimen was PBMCs. The TCR originated in a human donor in good health. Here the CDR3 DNA reads TGTGCCAGCAGTTACTCGAGTTTGACATTGAACACTGAAGCTTTCTTT. Translating gives CASSYSSLTLNTEAFF.